A single sample gave rise to the 20 T cell receptor beta chains below, sequenced in a study of CD8+CD57+ T cells in acquired aplastic anemia (dated by TCRdb to 2016 to 2018). TCRdb names Illumina HiSeq 2000 as the instrument used. TCR beta VDJ combination and CDR3 sequence profiling used genomic DNA as the template. TCRdb took the public reads, trimmed them with fastp at Q25, ran MiXCR for clone calling and kept in-frame beta chains. Every CDR3 protein is listed once, alongside the most common genes and DNA of its rows. Within this sample are 130,000 or so distinct CDR3 sequences, with roughly 40% of them counted one time only. The leading ten clones occupy roughly 8.9% of the sample. The sample comprised sorted CD4+, CD8+, or CD8+CD57+ T cells (not recorded which) from PBMCs. The receptors stem from a human donor in good health, serving as a control.

The V call is TRBV5-6, the J call TRBJ1-6, with TRBD1 as a possible D gene (5 bases). Trimming took 2 bases from V and 10 from J, leaving 10 bases between them. This CDR3 has 13 amino acids. Germline CDR1 and CDR2: SGHDT and YYEEEE. The CDR3 here is CASSFGRVSPLHF. DNA of the CDR3: TGTGCCAGCAGCTTCGGCAGGGTCTCACCCCTCCACTTT.

This chain joins TRBV5-6 and TRBJ2-2; tentative D call: TRBD2 (6 bases). Per the germline V gene, CDR1 is SGHDT and CDR2 is YYEEEE. This CDR3 region has 15 residues. V gave up 3 bases and J gave up 8 bases, with 17 bases separating them. Written as DNA, the CDR3 is TGTGCCAGCAGCTGGGGGGACGCATCGCCGGGGGAGCTGTTTTTT. Amino acids: CASSWGDASPGELFF.

The rearrangement uses TRBV13 and TRBJ2-7, with 8 bases matching TRBD1. Germline CDR1 is PRHDT and CDR2 is FYEKMQ (reference sequence). This CDR3 is built from 13 residues. Trimming took 6 bases from V and 5 from J; bases not matched to a gene: 6. In nucleotides, the CDR3 is TGTGCCAGCAGTGCGGACAGGGTGAACGAGCAGTACTTC. It specifies CASSADRVNEQYF. The full variable domain, with the rest looked up from reference TRBV13 and TRBJ2-7, is AAGVIQSPRHLIKEKRETATLKCYPIPRHDTVYWYQQGPGQDPQFLISFYEKMQSDKGSIPDRFSAQQFSDYHSELNMSSLELGDSALYFCASSADRVNEQYFGPGTRLTVT.

With respect to this clonotype: Relative to the germline gene, one junction end is altered; a read error may explain this. The chain employs TRBV10-1 and TRBJ1-4; D is undetermined. The germline gives CDR1 WNHNN, CDR2 SYGVQD (reference sequence). This CDR3 comprises 12 residues. CDR3 nucleotide sequence: TGCGCTAGCAGTGAGATCCAAGGAAGACTGTTTTTT. Translation: CASSEIQGRLFF.

This clonotype was picked up a small number of times. This chain connects TRBV6-1 to TRBJ1-1; D remains ambiguous. The CDR3 consists of 13 residues. Trimming took 1 base from V and 3 from J, leaving 6 bases between them. The germline gives CDR1 MNHNS, CDR2 SASEGT. This CDR3 is CASSEVRYTEAFF. CDR3 DNA: TGTGCCAGCAGTGAAGTAAGGTACACTGAAGCTTTCTTT.

This clonotype has just a few counts. An end of the junction does not agree with germline; a read error may underlie this. V and J are TRBV3-1 and TRBJ2-1, with 7 bases that match TRBD1. There are 14 residues in the CDR3. CDR1 and CDR2 from the germline V gene are LGHDT and YNNKEL (reference sequence). The CDR3 DNA is TGTGCCAGCAGCCGACAGGGTATTATTAATGAGCAGCTCTTC. Translated, it gives CASSRQGIINEQLF.

Of note for this clonotype: A much larger clonotype is one base distant, so this may be a read error. The gene calls are TRBV20-1 and TRBJ2-5; D unclear. The CDR3 has 14 residues. Germline CDR1 is DFQATT and CDR2 is SNEGSKA (reference sequence). This CDR3 reads CGARAQDFRETQYF. Written as DNA, the CDR3 is TGCGGTGCTAGAGCCCAAGACTTCCGAGAGACCCAGTACTTC.

The chain combines TRBV7-2 with TRBJ2-5; D gene uncertain. The CDR3 has 9 amino acids. Germline lookup yields CDR1 SGHTA and CDR2 FQGNSA. V lost 5 bases, J lost 11 bases, and 6 bases lay in between. CDR3 coding DNA: TGTGCCAGCAGCCTACGACAGTACTTC. Translation gives CASSLRQYF.

This clonotype has ten or more counts. The chain carries TRBV7-2 and TRBJ1-2; D is ambiguous. Trimming left V 5 bases short and J 4 bases short, with 14 bases between. CDR1 is SGHTA, CDR2 FQGNSA, per germline. This CDR3 region has 14 residues. The DNA of the CDR3 is TGTGCCAGCAGCCCCACCTTGCGAGGCTATGGCTACACCTTC. Residues: CASSPTLRGYGYTF.

The chain links TRBV2 to TRBJ2-5, with 11 bases aligning to TRBD2. With 9 bases clipped from V and 5 bases from J, the junction kept 11 bases outside the gene matches. This CDR3 comprises 15 residues. Germline CDR1 is SNHLY and CDR2 is FYNNEI. The CDR3 sequence is CASETSGVYRETQYF. CDR3 sequence (DNA): TGTGCCAGTGAGACTAGCGGGGTCTATAGGGAGACCCAGTACTTC.

This clonotype has only a few counts. The chain couples TRBV5-4 to TRBJ2-3; 15 bases agree with TRBD2. Germline CDR1 SGHNT, CDR2 YYREEE (reference sequence). Trimming cost V 3 bases and J 4 bases; bases outside gene matches: 9. This CDR3 contains 18 residues. CDR3 DNA: TGTGCCAGCAGCTCGGGGGGACTAGCGGGAGGAACTGCAGATACGCAGTATTTT. This translates into CASSSGGLAGGTADTQYF.

This clonotype has a count of ten or more. This chain links TRBV15 with TRBJ1-4, with D unresolved. Germline CDR1 reads LNHNV; CDR2 reads YYDKDF (reference sequence). Trimming took 5 bases from V and 2 from J, leaving 21 bases between them. CDR3 size: 18 residues. CDR3 DNA sequence: TGTGCCACCAGCGAGCTAGTTTGGGGAATAACGACTAATGAAAAACTGTTTTTT. It is translated as CATSELVWGITTNEKLFF.

This clonotype was picked up many times. The chain links TRBV2 to TRBJ1-6; 7 nucleotides match TRBD1. Germline loops: CDR1 SNHLY, CDR2 FYNNEI. This CDR3 contains 15 residues. J lost 6 bases, V lost 7 bases, and 9 bases had no gene match. The CDR3 DNA reads as TGTGCCAGCACTGGGAAGACAGGGCCTAATTCACCCCTCCACTTT. This translates into CASTGKTGPNSPLHF.

This clonotype was observed a handful of times. A single base separates this from a much larger clone, so it may be a read error. The chain has TRBV20-1 and TRBJ2-3, with 12 positions matching TRBD2. CDR3 length equals 13 residues. Germline V gives CDR1 DFQATT, CDR2 SNEGSKA (reference sequence). The CDR3 region has the DNA TGCGGTGCTAGGGCTAGCGGGAGGGTGACGCAGTATTTT. Translating it yields CGARASGRVTQYF.

V and J are TRBV20-1 and TRBJ1-5; D gene unclear. V dropped 4 bases and J dropped 6 bases, with 16 bases sitting between them. From germline, CDR1 is DFQATT and CDR2 SNEGSKA (reference sequence). The CDR3 contains 14 residues. For the CDR3, the DNA is TGCAGTGCTACGTATTCAGGTTCCCCTCAGCCCCAGCATTTT. Translated, it gives CSATYSGSPQPQHF.

In its sample, this clonotype was seen many times. The chain carries TRBV12-3 or TRBV12-4 and TRBJ1-2; D unresolved. V lost 10 bases, J lost 4 bases, and 22 bases lay in between. The CDR3 loop spans 15 amino acids. CDR3 amino acids: CAITEGYAAPYGYTF. The CDR3 nucleotides read TGTGCCATTACGGAAGGGTATGCTGCCCCCTATGGCTACACCTTC.

This clonotype was observed once. V gene TRBV10-3 combines with J gene TRBJ2-1, with 11 bases lining up with TRBD2. Trimming cost V 11 bases and J 5 bases; bases outside gene matches: 11. This CDR3 spans 15 amino acids. CDR1 ENHRY and CDR2 SYGVKD come from the germline V gene. CDR3 loop: CAALSGTSGNNEQFF. In nucleotides, the CDR3 is TGTGCCGCGCTCTCCGGGACTAGCGGAAACAATGAGCAGTTCTTC.

This clonotype occurred many times. The V call is TRBV30, the J call TRBJ1-4; the D is unclear. The CDR3 spans 12 residues. Trimming left V 0 bases short and J 13 bases short, with 12 bases between. CDR1 is GTSNPN, CDR2 SVGIG, per germline (reference sequence). CDR3 sequence reads: CAWSVNANRLFF. CDR3 DNA sequence: TGTGCCTGGAGTGTAAACGCAAACAGACTGTTTTTT.

This clonotype came up a few times. The chain has TRBV9 and TRBJ1-6; weak D call: TRBD1 (6 bases). V was shortened by 2 bases and J by 6 bases, with 12 bases between the two germline ends. CDR1 is SGDLS, CDR2 YYNGEE, per germline. The CDR3 is 15 amino acids. CDR3 nucleotide sequence: TGTGCCAGCAGCGTGGGTGGACAGCCTAATTCACCCCTCCACTTT. Its translation is CASSVGGQPNSPLHF.

This clonotype showed up many times. This chain joins TRBV20-1 and TRBJ1-2; D possibly corresponds to TRBD1 (5 bases). Germline V CDR1 and CDR2: DFQATT, SNEGSKA (reference sequence). The CDR3 loop spans 13 amino acids. Trimming cost V 6 bases and J 4 bases, with 15 bases left between them. The CDR3 coding sequence is TGCAGTGCCTCGAAGGGGCTTTTCTATGGCTACACCTTC. Protein product: CSASKGLFYGYTF.